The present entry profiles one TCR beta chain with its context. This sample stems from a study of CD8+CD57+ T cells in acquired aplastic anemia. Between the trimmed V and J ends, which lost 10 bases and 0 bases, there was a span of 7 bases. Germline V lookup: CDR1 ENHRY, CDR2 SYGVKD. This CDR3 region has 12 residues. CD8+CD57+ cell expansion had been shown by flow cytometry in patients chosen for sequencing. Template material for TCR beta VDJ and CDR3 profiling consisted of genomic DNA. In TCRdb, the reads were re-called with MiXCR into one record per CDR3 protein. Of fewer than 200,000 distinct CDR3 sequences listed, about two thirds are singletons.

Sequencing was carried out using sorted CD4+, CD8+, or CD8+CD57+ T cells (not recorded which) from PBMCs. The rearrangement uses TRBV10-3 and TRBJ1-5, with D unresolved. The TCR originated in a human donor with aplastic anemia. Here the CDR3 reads CATKNSNQPQHF. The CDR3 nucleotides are TGTGCCACCAAAAATAGCAATCAGCCCCAGCATTTT.